Below, 15 T cell receptor beta chains from the same sample are listed, as sequenced in a study of early T cells in non-severe SARS-CoV-2 infection (TCRdb year 2021). The library was generated by 5' RACE. Sequencing was performed on a NextSeq 500. The public sequencing data were trimmed at Q25 with fastp and processed into clonotypes with MiXCR by TCRdb, which kept only in-frame beta chains. Each CDR3 protein gets just one entry, which takes the most common genes and DNA from the rows behind it. In this sample the table shows 25,000 to 35,000 distinct CDR3 sequences, approximately 6.2% of which occur a single time. In total, the top ten clones hold 4.5% to 5.5% of the sample. Sequencing used whole blood. The receptors were sampled from an adult who was a healthcare worker with PCR-confirmed SARS-CoV-2 infection or an uninfected control (not recorded which).

At least ten counts were recorded for this clonotype. The chain is built from TRBV19 and TRBJ1-5; D perhaps matches TRBD1 (5 bases). This CDR3 has 16 residues. Germline V gene sequence: CDR1 LNHDA, CDR2 SQIVND (reference sequence). V shed 3 bases and J shed 0 bases, with 12 bases lying between them. The chain's CDR3 is CASSIKNRYSNQPQHF. CDR3 DNA sequence: TGTGCCAGTAGTATCAAGAACAGGTATAGCAATCAGCCCCAGCATTTT.

This clonotype was observed many times. CDR3 DNA sequence: TGTGCCAGCAGTCTCGCTCTAACAGGGGTTTCCTACGAGCAGTACTTC. This codes for CASSLALTGVSYEQYF. The chain uses TRBV28 and TRBJ2-7, with 7 bases lining up with TRBD1. V was pared by 5 bases and J by 1 base, with 11 bases of the junction left unmatched. Germline assignment: CDR1 MDHEN and CDR2 SYDVKM. The CDR3 length is 16 residues.

This clonotype was recorded at least ten times. The CDR3 DNA follows: TGTGCCAGCAGCTCCCAGGGGGATAATTCACCCCTCCACTTT. Its translation: CASSSQGDNSPLHF. The genes are TRBV7-9 and TRBJ1-6, with 7 positions matching TRBD1. CDR1 and CDR2 (germline): SEHNR, FQNEAQ (reference sequence). There are 14 residues in the CDR3. J gave up 5 bases and V 4 bases, and 2 bases lay outside the gene matches.

The CDR3 sequence: CASSLTQPYEQYF. The CDR3 nucleotides read TGTGCCAGCAGTTTAACCCAGCCCTACGAGCAGTACTTC. This sequence joins TRBV28 and TRBJ2-7; D not resolved. The CDR3 length is 13 residues. Trimming pared 2 bases from V and 2 bases from J, leaving 7 bases between. Germline V gene data show CDR1 as MDHEN and CDR2 as SYDVKM. Combining the CDR3 with reference TRBV28 and TRBJ2-7 gives the whole variable domain DVKVTQSSRYLVKRTGEKVFLECVQDMDHENMFWYRQDPGLGLRLIYFSYDVKMKEKGDIPEGYSVSREKKERFSLILESASTNQTSMYLCASSLTQPYEQYFGPGTRLTVT.

The sample holds many counts of this clonotype. V and J are TRBV20-1 and TRBJ2-1; D is possibly TRBD2 (6 bases). Germline assignment: CDR1 DFQATT and CDR2 SNEGSKA (reference sequence). V was pared by 2 bases and J by 9 bases, with 14 bases between. The CDR3 is 13 amino acids. The CDR3 spells CSARTGAAFEQFF. In DNA, the CDR3 is TGCAGTGCTAGAACGGGAGCAGCTTTTGAGCAGTTCTTC.

The chain links TRBV6-5 to TRBJ2-1, with D perhaps assigned TRBD1 or TRBD2 (5 bases each). Germline V gives CDR1 MNHEY, CDR2 SVGAGI. Trimming pared 7 bases from V and 4 bases from J, leaving 29 bases between. This CDR3 spans 19 amino acids. The CDR3 spells CASKAIWGKVDSRYNEQFF. The CDR3, as DNA: TGTGCCAGCAAAGCCATTTGGGGGAAAGTGGACTCTAGGTACAATGAGCAGTTCTTC.

This clonotype has a count of ten or more. J is TRBJ2-1 and V is TRBV19, with no clear D. Trimming stripped 2 bases from V and 10 bases from J, with 12 bases between. CDR3 length: 13 amino acids. Germline loops: CDR1 LNHDA, CDR2 SQIVND (reference sequence). For the CDR3, the DNA is TGTGCCAGTAGTATATCTAACGGCCCGGAGCAGTTCTTC. As protein: CASSISNGPEQFF.

At least ten counts were recorded for this clonotype. The rearrangement uses TRBV11-2 and TRBJ2-3; D is uncertain. The germline V and J ends were trimmed by 0 bases and 6 bases, with 10 bases remaining between them. CDR1 SGHAT and CDR2 FQNNGV come from the germline V gene. This CDR3 has 14 amino acids. CDR3 sequence reads: CASSLDLVADTQYF. DNA for the CDR3: TGTGCCAGCAGCTTAGATTTGGTTGCTGATACGCAGTATTTT.

This clonotype was counted at least ten times. The V call is TRBV6-2 or TRBV6-3, the J call TRBJ1-2, with D possibly being TRBD1 (5 bases). The CDR3 has 16 amino acids. Trimming took off 4 bases at V and 2 bases at J, with 17 bases between the two ends. From germline, CDR1 is MNHEY and CDR2 SVGEGT. The CDR3 DNA reads TGTGCCAGCAGTTCGTTAGACAGAGCCAGAAACTATGGCTACACCTTC. This translates into CASSSLDRARNYGYTF.

This clonotype has a single count. The chain is built from TRBV9 and TRBJ2-7, with D possibly being TRBD1 or TRBD2 (5 bases each). Germline loops: CDR1 SGDLS, CDR2 YYNGEE. The CDR3 has 12 residues. Trimming removed 3 bases from V and 5 bases from J, with 9 bases in between. In nucleotides, the CDR3 is TGTGCCAGCAGCGGTCGGGGACACGAGCAGTACTTC. Encoded protein: CASSGRGHEQYF. The full variable domain, completed using reference TRBV9 and TRBJ2-7, is DSGVTQTPKHLITATGQRVTLRCSPRSGDLSVYWYQQSLDQGLQFLIQYYNGEERAKGNILERFSAQQFPDLHSELNLSSLELGDSALYFCASSGRGHEQYFGPGTRLTVT.

There are a few counts of this clonotype. V and J are TRBV28 and TRBJ2-3; TRBD2 matches 10 bases. The CDR3 is 15 residues long. Trimming took 3 bases from V and 10 from J; bases not matched to a gene: 10. The germline V gene has CDR1 MDHEN and CDR2 SYDVKM. DNA of the CDR3: TGTGCCAGCAGTTTTCGCGGGACTAGCGATTCGTCGCAGTATTTT. Its protein product is CASSFRGTSDSSQYF.

This clonotype was counted ten times or more. V and J are TRBV19 and TRBJ2-1, with D perhaps matching TRBD1 (6 bases). Trimming took 3 bases from V and 4 from J, leaving 16 bases between them. The CDR3 spans 16 residues. Germline V CDR1 and CDR2: LNHDA, SQIVND (reference sequence). This chain's CDR3 is CASSMIGQGIYNEQFF. CDR3 nucleotide sequence: TGTGCCAGTAGTATGATAGGGCAGGGGATTTACAATGAGCAGTTCTTC.

This clonotype was observed many times. The rearrangement joins TRBV6-5 to TRBJ2-5; possibly TRBD1 or TRBD2 for D (5 bases each). This CDR3 has 15 residues. Trimming left V 5 bases short and J 5 bases short, with 18 bases between. The germline V gene has CDR1 MNHEY and CDR2 SVGAGI. CDR3 region: CASSRITGTEETQYF. Here the CDR3 DNA reads TGTGCCAGCAGTCGGATAACGGGGACGGAGGAGACCCAGTACTTC.

This clonotype was recorded many times. V usage is TRBV7-2 and J usage is TRBJ2-2; D not resolved. The CDR3 length is 14 residues. Trimming removed 3 bases at V and 1 base at J, with 6 bases between. CDR1 and CDR2 (germline): SGHTA, FQGNSA. The CDR3 DNA reads TGTGCCAGCAGCTTGAGAGGGAACACCGGGGAGCTGTTTTTT. This gives the protein CASSLRGNTGELFF.

This clonotype was picked up a small number of times. The rearrangement joins TRBV6-5 to TRBJ2-3; D might be TRBD1 (5 bases). This CDR3 spans 14 amino acids. V lost 8 bases and J lost 1, with 13 bases in between. CDR1 is MNHEY and CDR2 is SVGAGI in the germline V gene. The DNA for the CDR3 is TGTGCCAGCCTCCCGATAGGGGGCACAGATACGCAGTATTTT. This sequence encodes CASLPIGGTDTQYF.